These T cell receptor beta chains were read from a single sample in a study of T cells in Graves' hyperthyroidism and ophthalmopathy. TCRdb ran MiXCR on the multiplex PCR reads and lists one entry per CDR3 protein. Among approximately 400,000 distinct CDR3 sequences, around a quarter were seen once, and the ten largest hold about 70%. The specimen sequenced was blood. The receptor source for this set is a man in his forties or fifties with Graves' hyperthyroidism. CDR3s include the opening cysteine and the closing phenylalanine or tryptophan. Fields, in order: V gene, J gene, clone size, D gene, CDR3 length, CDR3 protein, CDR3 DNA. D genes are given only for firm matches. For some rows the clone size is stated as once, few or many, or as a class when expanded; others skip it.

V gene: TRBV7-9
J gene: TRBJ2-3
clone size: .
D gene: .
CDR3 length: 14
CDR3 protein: CASSVSGFTDTQYF
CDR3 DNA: TGTGCCAGCAGTGTTAGCGGATTCACAGATACGCAGTATTTT

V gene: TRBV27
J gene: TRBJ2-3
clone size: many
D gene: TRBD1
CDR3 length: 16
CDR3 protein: CASSLWPGQVHSTQYF
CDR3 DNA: TGTGCCAGCAGTTTATGGCCGGGACAGGTTCATAGTACGCAGTATTTT

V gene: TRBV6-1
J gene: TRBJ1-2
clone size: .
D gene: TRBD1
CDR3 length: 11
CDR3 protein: CASRGQGGYTF
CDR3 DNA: TGTGCCAGCAGGGGACAGGGTGGCTACACCTTC

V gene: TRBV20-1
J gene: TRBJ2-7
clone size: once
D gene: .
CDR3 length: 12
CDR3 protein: CSATGTFIEQYF
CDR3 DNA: TGCAGTGCTACCGGGACCTTTATCGAGCAGTACTTC

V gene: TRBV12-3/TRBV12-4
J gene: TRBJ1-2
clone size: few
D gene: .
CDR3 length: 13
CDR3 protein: CASSPRGDYGYTF
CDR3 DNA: TGTGCCAGCAGTCCCCGGGGGGACTATGGCTACACCTTC

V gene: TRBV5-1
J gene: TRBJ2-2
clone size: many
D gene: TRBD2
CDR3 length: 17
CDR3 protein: CASSLVPGGRVPGELFF
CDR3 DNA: TGCGCCAGCAGCTTGGTCCCGGGAGGGCGAGTACCCGGGGAGCTGTTTTTT

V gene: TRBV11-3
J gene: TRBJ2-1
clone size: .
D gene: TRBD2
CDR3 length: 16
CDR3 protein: CASSFGLAGGPDEQFF
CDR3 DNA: TGTGCCAGCAGCTTCGGACTAGCGGGAGGGCCCGACGAGCAGTTCTTC

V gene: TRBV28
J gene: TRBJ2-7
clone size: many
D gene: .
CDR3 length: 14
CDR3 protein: CASSLFVRVGEQYF
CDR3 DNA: TGTGCCAGCAGTTTATTCGTCAGGGTTGGCGAGCAGTACTTC

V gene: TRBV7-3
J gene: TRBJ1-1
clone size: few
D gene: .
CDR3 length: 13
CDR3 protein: CASSLRTVTEAFF
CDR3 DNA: TGTGCCAGCAGCTTAAGAACGGTCACGGAAGCTTTCTTT

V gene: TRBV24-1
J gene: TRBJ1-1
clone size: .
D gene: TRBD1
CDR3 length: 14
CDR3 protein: CATRGQGGYTEAFF
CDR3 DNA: TGTGCCACCAGGGGACAGGGAGGATACACTGAAGCTTTCTTT

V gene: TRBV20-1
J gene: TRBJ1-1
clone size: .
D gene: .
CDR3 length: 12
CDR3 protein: CSAKTSGTEAFF
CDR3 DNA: TGCAGTGCCAAGACGAGCGGGACTGAAGCTTTCTTT

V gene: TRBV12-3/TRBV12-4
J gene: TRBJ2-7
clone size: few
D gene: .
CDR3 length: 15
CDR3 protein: CASSLTRARDYEQYF
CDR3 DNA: TGTGCCAGCAGTTTAACGAGGGCCAGGGACTACGAGCAGTACTTC

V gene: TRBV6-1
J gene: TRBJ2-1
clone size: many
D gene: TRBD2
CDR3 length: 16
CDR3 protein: CASSEETSGSVFEQFF
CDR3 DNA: TGTGCCAGCAGTGAAGAGACTAGCGGGAGTGTCTTTGAGCAGTTCTTC

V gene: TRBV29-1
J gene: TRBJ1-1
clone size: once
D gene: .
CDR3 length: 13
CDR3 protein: CSVGKRQNTEAFF
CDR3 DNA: TGCAGCGTTGGGAAACGGCAAAACACTGAAGCTTTCTTT

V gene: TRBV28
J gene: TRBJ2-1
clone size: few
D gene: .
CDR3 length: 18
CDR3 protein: CASSLPPPRATKRNEQFF
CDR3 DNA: TGTGCCAGCAGTTTACCTCCACCCCGCGCAACCAAGAGGAATGAGCAGTTCTTC

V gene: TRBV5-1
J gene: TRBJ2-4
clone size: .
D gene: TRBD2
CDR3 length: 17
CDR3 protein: CASSSGALAGAKNIQYF
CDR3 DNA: TGCGCCAGCAGCTCCGGAGCGCTAGCGGGAGCCAAAAACATTCAGTACTTC

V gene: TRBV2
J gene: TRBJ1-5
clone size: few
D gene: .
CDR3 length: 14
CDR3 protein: CASSENGGRQPQHF
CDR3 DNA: TGTGCCAGCAGTGAGAACGGGGGTCGGCAGCCCCAGCATTTT

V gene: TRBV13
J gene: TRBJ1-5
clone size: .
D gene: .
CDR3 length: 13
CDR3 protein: CASSPRPDQPQHF
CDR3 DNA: TGTGCCAGCAGCCCGCGACCTGATCAGCCCCAGCATTTT

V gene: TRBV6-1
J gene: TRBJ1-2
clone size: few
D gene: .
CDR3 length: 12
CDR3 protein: CASNQDRNGYTF
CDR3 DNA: TGTGCCAGCAATCAGGACAGAAATGGCTACACCTTC

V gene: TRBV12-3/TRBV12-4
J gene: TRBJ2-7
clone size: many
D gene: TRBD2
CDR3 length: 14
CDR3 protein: CASGPSGGGYEQYF
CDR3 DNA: TGTGCCAGCGGTCCTAGCGGGGGAGGATACGAGCAGTACTTC

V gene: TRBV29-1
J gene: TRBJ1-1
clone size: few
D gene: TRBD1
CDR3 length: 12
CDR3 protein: CSVEDGTGGAFF
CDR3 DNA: TGCAGCGTTGAAGACGGGACAGGGGGAGCTTTCTTT

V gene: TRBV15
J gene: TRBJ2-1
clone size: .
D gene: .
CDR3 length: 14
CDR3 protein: CATGVRGRVYEQFF
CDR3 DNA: TGTGCCACCGGAGTAAGGGGGAGGGTTTATGAGCAGTTCTTC

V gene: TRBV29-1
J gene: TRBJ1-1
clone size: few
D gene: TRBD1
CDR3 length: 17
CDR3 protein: CSAMSRDRGRRNTEAFF
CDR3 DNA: TGCAGCGCCATGTCCCGGGACAGGGGGCGACGGAACACTGAAGCTTTCTTT

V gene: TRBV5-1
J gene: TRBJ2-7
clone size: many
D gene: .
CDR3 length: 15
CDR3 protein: CASSLVGQGAYEQYF
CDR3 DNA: TGCGCCAGCAGCTTGGTCGGCCAGGGCGCCTACGAGCAGTACTTC

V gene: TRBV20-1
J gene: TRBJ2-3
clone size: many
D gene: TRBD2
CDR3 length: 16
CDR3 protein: CSARPPLAEATDTQYF
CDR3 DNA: TGCAGTGCCCGCCCCCCTCTAGCGGAGGCCACAGATACGCAGTATTTT

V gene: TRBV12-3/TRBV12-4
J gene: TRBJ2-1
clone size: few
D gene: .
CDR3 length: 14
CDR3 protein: CASSLAIGNGEQFF
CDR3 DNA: TGTGCCAGCAGTTTAGCGATTGGTAACGGTGAGCAGTTCTTC

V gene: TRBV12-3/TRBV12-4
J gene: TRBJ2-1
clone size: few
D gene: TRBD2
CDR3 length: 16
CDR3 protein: CASSSSGGHSYNEQFF
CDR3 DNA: TGTGCCAGCAGTTCCTCGGGAGGGCATTCCTACAATGAGCAGTTCTTC

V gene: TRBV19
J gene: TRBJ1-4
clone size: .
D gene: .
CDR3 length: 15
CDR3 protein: CASSADRTRYEKLFF
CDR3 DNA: TGTGCCAGTAGTGCAGACAGAACCCGGTATGAAAAACTGTTTTTT

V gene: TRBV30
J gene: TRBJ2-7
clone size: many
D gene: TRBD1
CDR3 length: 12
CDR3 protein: CAWGQGAGEQYF
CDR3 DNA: TGTGCCTGGGGACAGGGGGCAGGGGAGCAGTACTTC

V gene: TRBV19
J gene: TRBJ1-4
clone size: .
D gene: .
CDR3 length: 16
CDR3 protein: CASSISQTAYNEKLFF
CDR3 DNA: TGTGCCAGTAGTATTTCCCAGACAGCTTATAATGAAAAACTGTTTTTT

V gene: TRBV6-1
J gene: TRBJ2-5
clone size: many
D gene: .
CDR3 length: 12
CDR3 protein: CASSEFGETQYF
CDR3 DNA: TGTGCCAGCAGTGAATTCGGGGAGACCCAGTACTTC

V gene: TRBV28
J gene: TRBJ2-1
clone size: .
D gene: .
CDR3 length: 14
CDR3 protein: CASSRPGSAHEQFF
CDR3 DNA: TGTGCCAGCAGCAGACCGGGATCCGCTCACGAGCAGTTCTTC

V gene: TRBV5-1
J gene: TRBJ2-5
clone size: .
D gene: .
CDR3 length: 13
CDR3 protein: CASTPSGKETQYF
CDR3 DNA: TGCGCCAGCACCCCCAGTGGGAAAGAGACCCAGTACTTC

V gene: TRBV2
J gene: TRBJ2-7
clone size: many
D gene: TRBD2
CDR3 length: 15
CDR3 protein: CASSQTGTSDYEQYF
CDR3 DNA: TGTGCCAGCAGTCAGACCGGGACTAGCGACTACGAGCAGTACTTC

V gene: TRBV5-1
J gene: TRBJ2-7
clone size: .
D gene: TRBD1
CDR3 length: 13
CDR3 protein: CASSRGDSYEQYF
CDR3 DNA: TGCGCCAGCAGCCGAGGGGACAGCTACGAGCAGTACTTC

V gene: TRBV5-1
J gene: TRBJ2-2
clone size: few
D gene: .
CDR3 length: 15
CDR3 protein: CASSLRQGSTGELFF
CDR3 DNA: TGCGCCAGCAGCCTGCGCCAGGGGAGTACCGGGGAGCTGTTTTTT

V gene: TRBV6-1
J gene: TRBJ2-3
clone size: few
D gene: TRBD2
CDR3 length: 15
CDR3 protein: CASSWGTREADTQYF
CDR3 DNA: TGTGCCAGCAGTTGGGGGACTAGGGAGGCGGATACGCAGTATTTT

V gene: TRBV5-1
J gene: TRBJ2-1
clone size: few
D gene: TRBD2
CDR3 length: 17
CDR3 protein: CASSHLSAGGSYNEQFF
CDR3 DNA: TGCGCCAGCAGTCATCTATCAGCGGGAGGGTCATACAATGAGCAGTTCTTC

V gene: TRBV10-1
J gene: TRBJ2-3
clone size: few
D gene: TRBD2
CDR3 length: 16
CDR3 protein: CASSEGLAGEVDTQYF
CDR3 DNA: TGCGCCAGCAGTGAGGGACTAGCGGGAGAGGTAGATACGCAGTATTTT

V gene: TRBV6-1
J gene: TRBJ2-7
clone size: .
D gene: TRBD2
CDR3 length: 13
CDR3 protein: CASSDERENEQYF
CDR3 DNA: TGTGCCAGCAGTGACGAGCGGGAGAACGAGCAGTACTTC

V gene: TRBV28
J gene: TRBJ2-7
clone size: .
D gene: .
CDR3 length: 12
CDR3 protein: CASNSQGSEQYF
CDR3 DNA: TGTGCCAGCAATTCGCAGGGAAGCGAGCAGTACTTC

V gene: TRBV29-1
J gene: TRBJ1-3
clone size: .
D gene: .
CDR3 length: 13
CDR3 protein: CSVPDSTGNTIYF
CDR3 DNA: TGCAGCGTTCCGGACAGTACTGGAAACACCATATATTTT

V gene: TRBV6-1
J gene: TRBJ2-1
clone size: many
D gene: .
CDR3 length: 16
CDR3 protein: CASSDWEVEIDNEQFF
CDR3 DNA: TGTGCCAGCAGTGACTGGGAGGTCGAAATTGACAATGAGCAGTTCTTC

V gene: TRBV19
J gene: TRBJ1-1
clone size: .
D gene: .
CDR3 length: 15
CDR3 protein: CARPNGQGRRTEAFF
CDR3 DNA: TGTGCCAGACCAAACGGGCAGGGGCGGAGGACTGAAGCTTTCTTT

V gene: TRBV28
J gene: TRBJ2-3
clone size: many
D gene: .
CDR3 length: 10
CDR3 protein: CASTGNTQYF
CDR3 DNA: TGTGCCAGCACCGGGAATACGCAGTATTTT

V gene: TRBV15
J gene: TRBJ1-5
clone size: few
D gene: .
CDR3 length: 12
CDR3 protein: CATSLSNQPQHF
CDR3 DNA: TGTGCCACGTCTCTATCTAATCAGCCCCAGCATTTT

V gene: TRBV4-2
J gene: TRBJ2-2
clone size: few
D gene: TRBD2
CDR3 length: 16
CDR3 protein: CASSQDLAGETGELFF
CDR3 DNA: TGTGCCAGCAGCCAAGATCTAGCGGGAGAAACCGGGGAGCTGTTTTTT

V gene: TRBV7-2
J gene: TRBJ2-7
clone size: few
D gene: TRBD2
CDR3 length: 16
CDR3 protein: CASSIGLAGLSYEQYF
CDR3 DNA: TGTGCCAGTAGTATTGGTCTAGCGGGCCTCTCCTACGAGCAGTACTTC

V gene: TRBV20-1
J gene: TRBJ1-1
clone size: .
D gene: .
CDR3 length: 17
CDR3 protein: CSARVRGMGLMNTEAFF
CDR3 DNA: TGCAGTGCTAGAGTGAGAGGGATGGGGTTAATGAACACTGAAGCTTTCTTT

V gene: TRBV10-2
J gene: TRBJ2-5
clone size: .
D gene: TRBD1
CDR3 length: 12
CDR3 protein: CASGDRQETQYF
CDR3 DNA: TGCGCCAGCGGGGACAGGCAAGAGACCCAGTACTTC

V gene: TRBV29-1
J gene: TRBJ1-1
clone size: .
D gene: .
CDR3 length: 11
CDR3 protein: CSALESWEAFF
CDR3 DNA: TGCAGCGCCTTGGAGAGTTGGGAAGCTTTCTTT

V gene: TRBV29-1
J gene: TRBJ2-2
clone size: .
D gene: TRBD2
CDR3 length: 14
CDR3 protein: CSARTSVNTGELFF
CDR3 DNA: TGCAGCGCTAGGACTAGCGTTAACACCGGGGAGCTGTTTTTT

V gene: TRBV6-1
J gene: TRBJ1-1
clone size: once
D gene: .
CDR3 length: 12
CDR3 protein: CASSPIRGEAFF
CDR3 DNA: TGTGCCAGCAGCCCTATTCGGGGGGAAGCTTTCTTT